This T cell receptor (beta chain) was obtained from a study of T cell changes during pregnancy in multiple sclerosis. The CDR3 runs to 16 residues. Germline V lookup: CDR1 SGHAT, CDR2 FQNNGV. V shed 1 base and J shed 0 bases, with 12 bases lying between them. Clones were sequenced by immunoSEQ multiplex PCR, and TCRdb holds only the in-frame ones, with some missing. The data hold 70,000 to 95,000 clones, with 85% to 95% observed a single time. The TCR was taken from a female donor with multiple sclerosis, enrolled in a pregnancy study. Specimen: peripheral blood, collected in the first trimester of pregnancy. J is TRBJ1-2 and V is TRBV11-2; no firm D call. The CDR3 DNA reads as TGTGCCAGCAGCTTAGTTTTCGGGGATTCTAACTATGGCTACACCTTC. Its protein is CASSLVFGDSNYGYTF.